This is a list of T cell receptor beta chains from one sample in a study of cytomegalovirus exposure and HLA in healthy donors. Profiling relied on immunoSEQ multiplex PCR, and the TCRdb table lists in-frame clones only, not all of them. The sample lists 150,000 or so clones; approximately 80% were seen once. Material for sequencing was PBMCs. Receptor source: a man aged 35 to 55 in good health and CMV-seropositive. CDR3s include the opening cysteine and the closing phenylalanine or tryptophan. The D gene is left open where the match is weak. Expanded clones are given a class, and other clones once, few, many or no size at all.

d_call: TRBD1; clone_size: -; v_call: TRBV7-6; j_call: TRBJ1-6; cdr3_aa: CASSLGTGMANSPLHF; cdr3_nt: TGTGCCAGCAGCTTAGGGACAGGGATGGCAAATTCACCCCTCCACTTT
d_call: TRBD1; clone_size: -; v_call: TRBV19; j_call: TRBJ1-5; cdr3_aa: CASSDRRGQVASLNQPQHF; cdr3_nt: TGTGCCAGTAGTGATCGCAGGGGGCAGGTCGCATCCCTCAATCAGCCCCAGCATTTT
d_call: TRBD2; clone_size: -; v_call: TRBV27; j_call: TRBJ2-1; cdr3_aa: CASSLSPGLEQFF; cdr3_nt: TGTGCCAGCAGTTTATCCCCGGGACTAGAGCAGTTCTTC
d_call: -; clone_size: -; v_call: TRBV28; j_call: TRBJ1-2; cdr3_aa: CASRVSYGYTF; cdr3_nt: TGTGCCAGCAGGGTTAGCTATGGCTACACCTTC
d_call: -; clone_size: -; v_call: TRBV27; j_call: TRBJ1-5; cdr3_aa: CASSSRDQPQHF; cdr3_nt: TGTGCCAGCAGTTCCAGGGATCAGCCCCAGCATTTT
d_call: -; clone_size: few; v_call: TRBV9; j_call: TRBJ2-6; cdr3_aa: CASSVEGRVDSGANVLTF; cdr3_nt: TGTGCCAGCAGCGTAGAGGGCAGGGTGGACTCTGGGGCCAACGTCCTGACTTTC
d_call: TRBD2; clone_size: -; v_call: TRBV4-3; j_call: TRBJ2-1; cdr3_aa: CASSQAPGLDHNEQFF; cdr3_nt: TGCGCCAGCAGCCAAGCCCCGGGACTAGATCACAATGAGCAGTTCTTC
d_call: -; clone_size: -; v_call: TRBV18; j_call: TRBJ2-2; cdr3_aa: CASSPRYEGLNTGELFF; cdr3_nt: TGTGCCAGCTCACCACGGTATGAGGGATTAAACACCGGGGAGCTGTTTTTT
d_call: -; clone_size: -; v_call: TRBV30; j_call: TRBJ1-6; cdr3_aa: CAWSEGSSYNSPLHF; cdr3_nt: TGTGCCTGGAGTGAAGGGAGCTCCTATAATTCACCCCTCCACTTT
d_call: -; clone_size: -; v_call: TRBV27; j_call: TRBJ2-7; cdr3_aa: CASRVTAGLAYEQYF; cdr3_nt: TGTGCCAGCAGAGTAACCGCGGGTTTGGCCTACGAGCAGTACTTC
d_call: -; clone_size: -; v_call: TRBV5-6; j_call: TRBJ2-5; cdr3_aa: CASSLVSKETQYF; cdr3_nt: TGTGCCAGCAGCTTGGTGAGCAAAGAGACCCAGTACTTC
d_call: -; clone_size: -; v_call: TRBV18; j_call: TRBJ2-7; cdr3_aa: CASSPLEGAEYEQYF; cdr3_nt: TGTGCCAGCTCACCACTCGAGGGCGCGGAGTACGAGCAGTACTTC
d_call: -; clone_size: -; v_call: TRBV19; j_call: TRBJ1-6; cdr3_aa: CASKGELWDSPLHF; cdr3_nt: TGTGCCAGTAAGGGGGAGCTATGGGATTCACCCCTCCACTTT
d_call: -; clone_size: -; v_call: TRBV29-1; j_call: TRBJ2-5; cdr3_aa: CSVDPGQETQYF; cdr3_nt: TGCAGCGTTGATCCAGGGCAAGAGACCCAGTACTTC
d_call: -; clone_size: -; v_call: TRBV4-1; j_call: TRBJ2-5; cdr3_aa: CASSQEEGQGRSQYF; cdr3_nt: TGCGCCAGCAGCCAAGAAGAAGGGCAGGGAAGGTCCCAGTACTTC
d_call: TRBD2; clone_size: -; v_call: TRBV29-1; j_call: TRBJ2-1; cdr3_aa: CSVEGLDYNEQFF; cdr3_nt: TGCAGCGTTGAGGGACTAGACTACAATGAGCAGTTCTTC
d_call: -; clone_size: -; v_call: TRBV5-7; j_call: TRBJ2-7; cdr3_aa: CASSVRQDLCEQYF; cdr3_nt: TGTGCCAGCAGCGTACGACAGGATCTCTGCGAGCAGTACTTC
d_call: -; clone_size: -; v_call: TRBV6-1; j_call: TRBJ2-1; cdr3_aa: CASRAMAGPNNEQFF; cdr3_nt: TGTGCCAGCAGAGCGATGGCGGGACCCAACAATGAGCAGTTCTTC
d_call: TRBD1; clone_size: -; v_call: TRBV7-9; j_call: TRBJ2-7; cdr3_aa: CASSLRDRVGRPTSEQYF; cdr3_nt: TGTGCCAGCAGTTTACGGGACAGGGTAGGCAGACCTACCTCCGAGCAGTACTTC
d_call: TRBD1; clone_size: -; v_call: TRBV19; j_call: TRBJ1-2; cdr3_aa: CASSIQGDSPYGYTF; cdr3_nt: TGTGCCAGTAGTATACAGGGGGATTCTCCTTATGGCTACACCTTC
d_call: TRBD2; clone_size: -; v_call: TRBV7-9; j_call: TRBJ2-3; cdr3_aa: CASSLAGTSGRTDTQYF; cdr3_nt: TGTGCCAGCAGCTTAGCGGGGACTAGCGGGCGCACAGATACGCAGTATTTT
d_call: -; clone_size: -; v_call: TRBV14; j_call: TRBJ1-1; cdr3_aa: CASSHGTTTEAFF; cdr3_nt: TGTGCCAGCAGTCACGGGACTACCACTGAAGCTTTCTTT
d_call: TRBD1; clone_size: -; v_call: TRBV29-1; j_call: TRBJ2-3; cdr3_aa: CSVARGQGTDTQYF; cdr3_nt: TGCAGCGTTGCGAGGGGACAGGGGACAGATACGCAGTATTTT
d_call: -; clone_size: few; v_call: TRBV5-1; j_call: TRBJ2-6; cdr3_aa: CASSATGDGANGLTF; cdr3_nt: TGCGCCAGCAGCGCGACAGGTGACGGGGCCAACGGCCTGACTTTC
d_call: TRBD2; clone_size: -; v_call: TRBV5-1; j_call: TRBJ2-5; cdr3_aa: CASSWGAGVKETQYF; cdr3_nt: TGCGCCAGCAGCTGGGGAGCGGGAGTAAAAGAGACCCAGTACTTC
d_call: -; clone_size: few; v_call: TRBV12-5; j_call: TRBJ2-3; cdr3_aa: CASPLSAIGTDTQYF; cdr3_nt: TGTGCTAGTCCCCTCAGCGCGATCGGCACAGATACGCAGTATTTT
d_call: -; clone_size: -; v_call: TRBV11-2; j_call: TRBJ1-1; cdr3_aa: CASSLRGNTEAFF; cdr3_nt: TGTGCCAGCAGTCTTCGGGGGAACACTGAAGCTTTCTTT
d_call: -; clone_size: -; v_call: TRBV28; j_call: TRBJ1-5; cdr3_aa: CASSPGGPNQPQHF; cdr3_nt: TGTGCCAGCAGCCCGGGGGGGCCCAATCAGCCCCAGCATTTT
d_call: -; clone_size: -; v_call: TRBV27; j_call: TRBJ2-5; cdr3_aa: CASSRILQETQYF; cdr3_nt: TGTGCCAGCAGCCGCATACTTCAAGAGACCCAGTACTTC
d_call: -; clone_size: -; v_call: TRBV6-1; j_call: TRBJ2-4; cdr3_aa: CASSQGLNGKNIQYF; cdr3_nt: TGTGCCAGCAGTCAGGGACTCAATGGCAAAAACATTCAGTACTTC
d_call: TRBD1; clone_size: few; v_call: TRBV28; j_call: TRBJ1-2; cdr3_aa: CASSLRTGGYTF; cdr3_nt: TGTGCCAGCAGTTTAAGGACAGGGGGATATACCTTC
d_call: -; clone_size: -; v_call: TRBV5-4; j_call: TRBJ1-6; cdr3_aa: CAGQSSYNSPLHF; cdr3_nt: TGTGCCGGCCAAAGCTCCTATAATTCACCCCTCCACTTT
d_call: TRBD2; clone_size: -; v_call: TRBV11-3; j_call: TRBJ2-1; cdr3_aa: CASSLSSLAGTNEQFF; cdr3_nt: TGTGCCAGCAGCTTATCCTCGCTAGCGGGAACGAATGAGCAGTTCTTC
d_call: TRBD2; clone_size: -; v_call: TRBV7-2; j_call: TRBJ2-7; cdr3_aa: CASSRLAGYEQYF; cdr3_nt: TGTGCCAGCAGCCGACTAGCGGGCTACGAGCAGTACTTC
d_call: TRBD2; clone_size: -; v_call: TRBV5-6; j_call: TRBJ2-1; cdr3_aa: CASISQREHLQYRNEQFF; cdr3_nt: TGTGCCAGCATTTCCCAGCGGGAGCACCTTCAATACAGGAATGAGCAGTTCTTC